A selection of T cell receptor beta chains follows, all from one sample in a study of blood T cell repertoires in COVID-19. TCRdb keeps only in-frame clones here, not all; method: immunoSEQ multiplex PCR. The top ten hold roughly 10% of the sample, which has around 97,000 clones, approximately 80% seen once. The sequenced sample consisted of peripheral blood. The receptors shown here come from a man between 70 and 80 years old with acute or convalescent COVID-19. CDR3s leave out the opening cysteine and the closing phenylalanine or tryptophan.

V gene	J gene	CDR3 protein
TRBV3-1/TRBV3-2	TRBJ2-7	ASSSDVRSYEQY
TRBV5-1	TRBJ1-1	ASSLAGQGMNTEAF
TRBV29-1	TRBJ2-1	SAPVSYNEQF
TRBV6-6	TRBJ2-7	ATSGHSTYEQY
TRBV6-5	TRBJ1-2	ASSYGTGGYT
TRBV5-1	TRBJ2-1	ASSPPLAGAYNEQF
TRBV24-1	TRBJ1-2	ATSDLEFRGYT
TRBV7-3	TRBJ2-5	ASSSGATSGGIETQY
TRBV14	TRBJ1-2	ASSQAGTYRYT
TRBV6-1	TRBJ1-5	ASSEAGQGLQPQH
TRBV28	TRBJ1-1	ASSFSRGGSGEAF
TRBV4-1	TRBJ1-6	ASSPFEGQGTPLH
TRBV25-1	TRBJ2-7	ASSELRTGWGEQY
TRBV14	TRBJ1-5	ASSHPGPAQYSNQPQH
TRBV6-5	TRBJ1-5	ASRITGDSNQPQH
TRBV19	TRBJ1-5	ASSPLEGRNQPQH
TRBV4-2	TRBJ1-1	ASSQQVIGTEAF
TRBV7-9	TRBJ2-1	ASSLFRTSGYNEQF
TRBV4-1	TRBJ2-2	ASSQDRGRAGANTGELF
TRBV6-5	TRBJ2-2	ASSYWAGGNTGELF
TRBV6-6	TRBJ2-7	ASSYSVLEPREQY
TRBV4-3	TRBJ2-5	ASSQGSLAGEETQY
TRBV7-2	TRBJ2-1	ASSSTGTSAYNEQF
TRBV5-1	TRBJ2-1	ASSTAPGLAGEEQF
TRBV3-1/TRBV3-2	TRBJ1-1	ASSQTGVGTEAF
TRBV21-1	TRBJ2-7	GPTSGIPYEQY
TRBV7-2	TRBJ2-3	ASSWTGTDTQY
TRBV5-1	TRBJ2-5	ASSSNPTSILAGGGQETQY
TRBV6-5	TRBJ2-1	ASRAGQPYNEQF
TRBV7-9	TRBJ1-2	ASSPREKVYGYT
TRBV19	TRBJ1-6	ASSIDRVVSSPLH
TRBV10-2	TRBJ1-2	ASTPGQPYGYT
TRBV20-1	TRBJ1-2	SAHGGGGYT
TRBV7-8	TRBJ2-1	ASSPTAATSSYNEQF
TRBV6-5	TRBJ2-3	ASSYFSGGPGGAQY
TRBV7-2	TRBJ1-2	ASTKRTAANYGYT
TRBV7-2	TRBJ1-2	ASSWTGGGNYGYT
TRBV6-1	TRBJ1-2	ASSEAAAPNYGYT
TRBV11-3	TRBJ2-1	ASSFVGGGYNEQF
TRBV14	TRBJ1-2	ASSFARGRGGYT
TRBV18	TRBJ2-5	ASSPARETQY
TRBV7-8	TRBJ1-1	ASSLEGQGGLEAF
TRBV28	TRBJ1-2	ASSLGGYGYT
TRBV7-8	TRBJ2-5	ASSQTTVEETQY
TRBV6-5	TRBJ2-7	ASSGEGLGTYEQY
TRBV28	TRBJ1-5	ASSYGDRVNQPQH
TRBV6-2/TRBV6-3	TRBJ1-2	ASSSSGTGRDGYT
TRBV5-1	TRBJ1-1	ASRTGGGSDTEAF
TRBV7-9	TRBJ1-2	ASSITQGTRGYT
TRBV3-1/TRBV3-2	TRBJ2-1	ASSQARSGGASEQF
TRBV15	TRBJ2-7	ATTPGTPGGEQY
TRBV18	TRBJ1-1	ASSSQISSGRSRRDTEAF